This T cell receptor (beta chain) was recovered during a study of neurological immune-mediated disorders. TCRdb reprocessed the 5' RACE reads via MiXCR and lists one record per CDR3 protein. The sample includes 55,000 to 75,000 distinct CDR3 sequences, about 5.2% of them seen just once. CDR1 and CDR2 (germline): MNHNY, SVGAGI (reference sequence). The junction had 9 bases not matched to a gene; V was cut back by 6 bases and J by 0 bases. This CDR3 spans 16 amino acids. General study results and limits: HTLV-1-associated myelopathy led in TCR clonal expansion, while multiple sclerosis ranked lowest, below healthy controls.

In its sample, this clonotype was seen many times. The antigen remains unidentified. The unsorted libraries had their origin in 2 million PBMCs stored at -80 C. The rearrangement joins TRBV6-6 to TRBJ2-3, with 7 bases matching TRBD1. This TCR was sampled from a human donor with multiple sclerosis. The donor label of this sample is uncertain. What was sequenced was PBMCs. DNA of the CDR3: TGTGCCAGCAGAACAACAGGGGCCAGAAGCACAGATACGCAGTATTTT. Translation: CASRTTGARSTDTQYF.